This is a list of T cell receptor beta chains from one sample in a study of blood T cell repertoires in COVID-19. Only in-frame clones appear in the TCRdb table, and some are missing; sequencing was by immunoSEQ multiplex PCR. Among about 190,000 clones, around 84% were seen once, and the ten largest hold approximately 15%. Sequences were obtained from peripheral blood. Receptors originate from a man aged 30-40 years with active or convalescent COVID-19. The CDR3 runs from the conserved cysteine through the conserved F or W. D genes are given only for firm matches. Size is stated for part of the rows, as once, few or many counts, or as a class when the clone is expanded.

D gene: -; V gene: TRBV2; clone size: -; J gene: TRBJ2-3; CDR3 DNA: TGTGCCAGCAGTTATCAGACAGATACGCAGTATTTT; CDR3 protein: CASSYQTDTQYF
D gene: TRBD1; V gene: TRBV7-2; clone size: -; J gene: TRBJ1-1; CDR3 DNA: TGTGCCAGCAGCTTCCGGCCCGACAGGGGGAACACTGAAGCTTTCTTT; CDR3 protein: CASSFRPDRGNTEAFF
D gene: -; V gene: TRBV19; clone size: -; J gene: TRBJ2-1; CDR3 DNA: TGTGCCAGCAAGAAAGGGACGTCGGGGAGGAATGAGCAGTTCTTC; CDR3 protein: CASKKGTSGRNEQFF
D gene: TRBD1; V gene: TRBV11-3; clone size: -; J gene: TRBJ1-4; CDR3 DNA: TGTGCCAGCAGCCCTACAGGGGGCTCAGGGGAAAAACTGTTTTTT; CDR3 protein: CASSPTGGSGEKLFF
D gene: TRBD1; V gene: TRBV7-9; clone size: -; J gene: TRBJ1-4; CDR3 DNA: TGTGCCAGCAGCGTGGCCGGGACAGGGAGTGAAAAACTGTTTTTT; CDR3 protein: CASSVAGTGSEKLFF
D gene: TRBD2; V gene: TRBV3-1/TRBV3-2; clone size: -; J gene: TRBJ2-1; CDR3 DNA: TGTGCCAGCAGCCAAGAACCTAGCGGGAGTTATGAGCAGTTCTTC; CDR3 protein: CASSQEPSGSYEQFF
D gene: -; V gene: TRBV19; clone size: -; J gene: TRBJ1-5; CDR3 DNA: TGTGCCAGTAGGACAGTTAGCAATCAGCCCCAGCATTTT; CDR3 protein: CASRTVSNQPQHF
D gene: TRBD1; V gene: TRBV4-1; clone size: -; J gene: TRBJ1-2; CDR3 DNA: TGCGCCAGCAGCCAAGATGCCGCGACAGGGGGTTATGGCTACACCTTC; CDR3 protein: CASSQDAATGGYGYTF
D gene: -; V gene: TRBV19; clone size: -; J gene: TRBJ2-3; CDR3 DNA: TGTGCCAGTAATCTAGGCCTTTCCACAGATACGCAGTATTTT; CDR3 protein: CASNLGLSTDTQYF
D gene: -; V gene: TRBV28; clone size: -; J gene: TRBJ1-4; CDR3 DNA: TGTGCCAGCAGTTTAGGCCAGGGTGAAAAACTGTTTTTT; CDR3 protein: CASSLGQGEKLFF
D gene: TRBD1; V gene: TRBV4-1; clone size: -; J gene: TRBJ2-2; CDR3 DNA: TGCGCCAGCAGCCAACCAAGACAGGGGGCGAACACCGGGGAGCTGTTTTTT; CDR3 protein: CASSQPRQGANTGELFF
D gene: -; V gene: TRBV19; clone size: -; J gene: TRBJ1-2; CDR3 DNA: TGTGCCAGTAGCTTTCTATTTAACTATGGCTACACCTTC; CDR3 protein: CASSFLFNYGYTF
D gene: -; V gene: TRBV12-3/TRBV12-4; clone size: -; J gene: TRBJ1-5; CDR3 DNA: TGTGCCAGCAGTTTATCCCACTGGCCCCAGCATTTT; CDR3 protein: CASSLSHWPQHF
D gene: -; V gene: TRBV7-3; clone size: -; J gene: TRBJ2-3; CDR3 DNA: TGTGCCAGCAGCCCGCGCGGTTCAAGCACAGATACGCAGTATTTT; CDR3 protein: CASSPRGSSTDTQYF
D gene: -; V gene: TRBV6-5; clone size: -; J gene: TRBJ2-1; CDR3 DNA: TGTGCCAGCACCGAATGGGGGGAGAATGAGCAGTTCTTC; CDR3 protein: CASTEWGENEQFF
D gene: TRBD2; V gene: TRBV7-9; clone size: -; J gene: TRBJ2-5; CDR3 DNA: TGTGCCAGCAGCTCCGGGGGGGAGACCCAGTACTTC; CDR3 protein: CASSSGGETQYF
D gene: -; V gene: TRBV11-2; clone size: -; J gene: TRBJ2-1; CDR3 DNA: TGTGCCAGCAGCCTATCCCGGACTGGACTACCGACAAGAGACAATGAGCAGTTCTTC; CDR3 protein: CASSLSRTGLPTRDNEQFF
D gene: -; V gene: TRBV2; clone size: few; J gene: TRBJ1-1; CDR3 DNA: TGTGCCAGCACACTTCAGGGGCGGGGGACTGAAGCTTTCTTT; CDR3 protein: CASTLQGRGTEAFF
D gene: TRBD2; V gene: TRBV19; clone size: -; J gene: TRBJ2-3; CDR3 DNA: TGTGCCAGTAGCCTTAGCGGGACGAGCACAGATACGCAGTATTTT; CDR3 protein: CASSLSGTSTDTQYF
D gene: -; V gene: TRBV21-1; clone size: -; J gene: TRBJ1-6; CDR3 DNA: TGTGCCAGCAGCCCGCCCCTTTCAGGGTTGGGAAGGTCCTATAATTCACCCCTCCACTTT; CDR3 protein: CASSPPLSGLGRSYNSPLHF
D gene: -; V gene: TRBV30; clone size: few; J gene: TRBJ1-5; CDR3 DNA: TGTGCCTGGAGTTTCGGGGGGCCGGGTCAGCCCCAGCATTTT; CDR3 protein: CAWSFGGPGQPQHF
D gene: TRBD2; V gene: TRBV2; clone size: -; J gene: TRBJ2-7; CDR3 DNA: TGTGCCAGCAGACCAGGGACTAGCGGCTACGAGCAGTACTTC; CDR3 protein: CASRPGTSGYEQYF
D gene: -; V gene: TRBV6-2/TRBV6-3; clone size: few; J gene: TRBJ2-7; CDR3 DNA: TGTGCCAGCAGCCTACAGGGTTACGAGCAGTACTTC; CDR3 protein: CASSLQGYEQYF
D gene: TRBD1; V gene: TRBV6-5; clone size: -; J gene: TRBJ1-1; CDR3 DNA: TGTGCCAGCAGCCAGACAGGGGGGACTACTGAAGCTTTCTTT; CDR3 protein: CASSQTGGTTEAFF
D gene: -; V gene: TRBV18; clone size: -; J gene: TRBJ1-5; CDR3 DNA: TGTGCCAGCTCCCCAGGGCTAAGCAATCAGCCCCAGCATTTT; CDR3 protein: CASSPGLSNQPQHF
D gene: TRBD2; V gene: TRBV4-1; clone size: -; J gene: TRBJ2-3; CDR3 DNA: TGCGCCAGCAGCCAAGCGGGAGGGGCAGTGGGAGATACGCAGTATTTT; CDR3 protein: CASSQAGGAVGDTQYF
D gene: -; V gene: TRBV30; clone size: -; J gene: TRBJ2-7; CDR3 DNA: TGTGCCTGGAGCTCAGGGGTCTGGGAGCAGTACTTC; CDR3 protein: CAWSSGVWEQYF
D gene: -; V gene: TRBV30; clone size: -; J gene: TRBJ1-6; CDR3 DNA: TGTGCCTGGAGTGGTCTGGGGCCGGCCAGAGGTTCACCCCTCCACTTT; CDR3 protein: CAWSGLGPARGSPLHF
D gene: -; V gene: TRBV6-5; clone size: -; J gene: TRBJ1-5; CDR3 DNA: TGTGCCAGCAGGGAGACGACAGGAGATAATCAGCCCCAGCATTTT; CDR3 protein: CASRETTGDNQPQHF
D gene: TRBD2; V gene: TRBV7-6; clone size: -; J gene: TRBJ2-7; CDR3 DNA: TGTGCCAGCAGCTTAAGTCCCGCCCTGACTAGCGGGAGTTCGAAAGAGCAGTACTTC; CDR3 protein: CASSLSPALTSGSSKEQYF
D gene: -; V gene: TRBV5-1; clone size: -; J gene: TRBJ1-1; CDR3 DNA: TGCGCCAGCAGCCCCTGGGGGCAGGGAAGGGGGAACACTGAAGCTTTCTTT; CDR3 protein: CASSPWGQGRGNTEAFF
D gene: -; V gene: TRBV27; clone size: -; J gene: TRBJ1-2; CDR3 DNA: TGTGCCAGCAGTTTGACTTCGTCCTATGGCTACACCTTC; CDR3 protein: CASSLTSSYGYTF
D gene: -; V gene: TRBV27; clone size: -; J gene: TRBJ2-1; CDR3 DNA: TGTGCCAGCAGTTTAAAGGCCGGGACTCCTTACAATGAGCAGTTCTTC; CDR3 protein: CASSLKAGTPYNEQFF
D gene: TRBD2; V gene: TRBV2; clone size: -; J gene: TRBJ2-3; CDR3 DNA: TGTGCCAGCAGTGAGAGGCTAGCGGGGGATTTCACAGATACGCAGTATTTT; CDR3 protein: CASSERLAGDFTDTQYF
D gene: -; V gene: TRBV7-9; clone size: -; J gene: TRBJ1-1; CDR3 DNA: TGTGCCAGCAGCTTCTCCGGGACAGAAGCTTTCTTT; CDR3 protein: CASSFSGTEAFF
D gene: -; V gene: TRBV30; clone size: -; J gene: TRBJ1-5; CDR3 DNA: TGTGCCTGGAGTCGGGTGGAGAATCAGCCCCAGCATTTT; CDR3 protein: CAWSRVENQPQHF
D gene: -; V gene: TRBV15; clone size: -; J gene: TRBJ1-2; CDR3 DNA: TGTGCCACCAGAAACCCGGACAGACCGTTGGGCTACACCTTC; CDR3 protein: CATRNPDRPLGYTF
D gene: -; V gene: TRBV30; clone size: few; J gene: TRBJ2-6; CDR3 DNA: TGTGCCTGGACAGGGCAAACCTCTGGGGCCAACGTCCTGACTTTC; CDR3 protein: CAWTGQTSGANVLTF
D gene: TRBD1; V gene: TRBV5-5; clone size: -; J gene: TRBJ2-7; CDR3 DNA: TGTGCCAGCAGCTTGGTAGGGGGCACCTACGAGCAGTACTTC; CDR3 protein: CASSLVGGTYEQYF
D gene: -; V gene: TRBV14; clone size: -; J gene: TRBJ2-7; CDR3 DNA: TGTGCCAGCAGCCGGGGCAGGGCTCTCACCTACGAGCAGTACTTC; CDR3 protein: CASSRGRALTYEQYF
D gene: -; V gene: TRBV4-1; clone size: once; J gene: TRBJ1-5; CDR3 DNA: TGCGCCAGCAGCCCCTCTTTCAGTCAGCCCCAGCATTTT; CDR3 protein: CASSPSFSQPQHF
D gene: -; V gene: TRBV9; clone size: -; J gene: TRBJ1-5; CDR3 DNA: TGTGCCAGCAGCGTAGCCGGGAGGGTGAATCAGCCCCAGCATTTT; CDR3 protein: CASSVAGRVNQPQHF
D gene: -; V gene: TRBV30; clone size: -; J gene: TRBJ1-3; CDR3 DNA: TGTGCCTGGAGTGTAGACTCCGCAGCGCTCTCTGGAAACACCATATATTTT; CDR3 protein: CAWSVDSAALSGNTIYF
D gene: TRBD2; V gene: TRBV6-6; clone size: -; J gene: TRBJ2-3; CDR3 DNA: TGTGCCAGCAGTTTCGGTTCGGCGGGGGGCCGAGATACGCAGTATTTT; CDR3 protein: CASSFGSAGGRDTQYF
D gene: TRBD2; V gene: TRBV2; clone size: -; J gene: TRBJ2-3; CDR3 DNA: TGTGCCAGCACCCAGGGCAGGACTAGCGCCCCTTTT; CDR3 protein: CASTQGRTSAPF
D gene: TRBD1; V gene: TRBV5-1; clone size: -; J gene: TRBJ1-4; CDR3 DNA: TGCGCCAGCAGCTTGGCGGGACAGGGCAATGAAAAACTGTTTTTT; CDR3 protein: CASSLAGQGNEKLFF
D gene: TRBD1; V gene: TRBV10-2; clone size: -; J gene: TRBJ1-1; CDR3 DNA: TGCGCCAGCAGTGAGTATTTACAGGGGGCCACTGAAGCTTTCTTT; CDR3 protein: CASSEYLQGATEAFF
D gene: -; V gene: TRBV19; clone size: -; J gene: TRBJ2-1; CDR3 DNA: TGTGCCAGTAGCGGAGCCTACAATGAGCAGTTCTTC; CDR3 protein: CASSGAYNEQFF
D gene: -; V gene: TRBV5-1; clone size: -; J gene: TRBJ1-3; CDR3 DNA: TGCGCCAGCAGCTTGGGGGACACGGGAAACACCATATATTTT; CDR3 protein: CASSLGDTGNTIYF
D gene: TRBD2; V gene: TRBV5-1; clone size: few; J gene: TRBJ2-7; CDR3 DNA: TGCGCCAGCAGTCCCGGGACTAGCGACGGCGAGCAGTACTTC; CDR3 protein: CASSPGTSDGEQYF
D gene: TRBD2; V gene: TRBV7-9; clone size: -; J gene: TRBJ2-5; CDR3 DNA: TGTGCCAGCAGCTCCTCTAGCGGTGGAGGGAGAGAGACCCAGTACTTC; CDR3 protein: CASSSSSGGGRETQYF
D gene: -; V gene: TRBV6-4; clone size: -; J gene: TRBJ2-6; CDR3 DNA: TGTGCCAGCACGGACTCGAGCTCTGGGGCCAACGTCCTGACTTTC; CDR3 protein: CASTDSSSGANVLTF